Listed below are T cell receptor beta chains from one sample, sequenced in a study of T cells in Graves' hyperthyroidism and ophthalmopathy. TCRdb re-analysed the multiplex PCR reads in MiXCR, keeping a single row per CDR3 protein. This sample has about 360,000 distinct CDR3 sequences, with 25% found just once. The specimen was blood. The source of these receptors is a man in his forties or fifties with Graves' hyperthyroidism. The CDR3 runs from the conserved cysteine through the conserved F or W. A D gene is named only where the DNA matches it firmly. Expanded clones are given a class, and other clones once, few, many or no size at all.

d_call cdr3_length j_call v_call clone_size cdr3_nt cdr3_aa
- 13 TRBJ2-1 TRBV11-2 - TGTGCCAGCAGCTTAGAAAGGGGTTTTGAGCAGTTCTTC CASSLERGFEQFF
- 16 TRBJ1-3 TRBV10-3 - TGTGCCATCAGTGAGACACCCGGGAGCTCTGGAAACACCATATATTTT CAISETPGSSGNTIYF
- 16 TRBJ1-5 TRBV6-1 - TGTGCCAGCAAAGGCCAGGAACAGTGGGGCAATCAGCCCCAGCATTTT CASKGQEQWGNQPQHF
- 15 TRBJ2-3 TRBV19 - TGTGCCAGTAGAGACTCCCGCAGAGGGACAGATACGCAGTATTTT CASRDSRRGTDTQYF
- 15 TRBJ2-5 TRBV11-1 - TGTGCCAGCAGCTCCCAGCCCGGTATTGAAGAGACCCAGTACTTC CASSSQPGIEETQYF
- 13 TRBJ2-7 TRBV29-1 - TGCAGCGCTAACGTAGGCGGCTCCTACGAGCAGTACTTC CSANVGGSYEQYF
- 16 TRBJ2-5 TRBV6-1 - TGTGCCAGCAGTCATAAACAGGGGAGGATCCAAGAGACCCAGTACTTC CASSHKQGRIQETQYF
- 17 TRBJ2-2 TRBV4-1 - TGCGCCAGCAGCCAAGTGGCTTGGCGAACGAACACCGGGGAGCTGTTTTTT CASSQVAWRTNTGELFF
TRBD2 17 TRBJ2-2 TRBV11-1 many TGTGCCAGCAGTCAGGGACTAGCGGAGGCGAACACCGGGGAGCTGTTTTTT CASSQGLAEANTGELFF
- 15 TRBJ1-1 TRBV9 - TGTGCCAGCAGCGTCTCCGGGACCCCGGACACTGAAGCTTTCTTT CASSVSGTPDTEAFF
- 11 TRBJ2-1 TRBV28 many TGTGCCAGCAATACCCCCAATGAGCAGTTCTTC CASNTPNEQFF
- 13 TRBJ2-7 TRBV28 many TGTGCCAGCAGTTCATCAGGGTACTACGAGCAGTACTTC CASSSSGYYEQYF
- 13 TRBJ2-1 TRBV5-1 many TGCGCCAGCAGCCGAACGGGTAACAATGAGCAGTTCTTC CASSRTGNNEQFF
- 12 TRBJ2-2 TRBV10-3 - TGTGCCACACAGGGGAACACCGGGGAGCTGTTTTTT CATQGNTGELFF
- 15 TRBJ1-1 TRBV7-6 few TGTGCCAGCAGCTTAGCTATGGACTTAAACACTGAAGCTTTCTTT CASSLAMDLNTEAFF
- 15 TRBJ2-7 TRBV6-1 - TGTGCCATCGATGAGCCGGGTCCCGGAGGCTACGAGCAGTACTTC CAIDEPGPGGYEQYF
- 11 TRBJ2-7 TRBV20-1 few TGCAGTGCTGGGGCGGGTGCGGTGCAGTACTTC CSAGAGAVQYF
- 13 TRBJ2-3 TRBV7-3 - TGTGCCAGCAGCCTGTCGGGATTAAATACGCAGTATTTT CASSLSGLNTQYF
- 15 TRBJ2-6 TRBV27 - TGTGCCAGCAGTTTGGAGGGGTTTCGGGCCAACGTCCTGACTTTC CASSLEGFRANVLTF
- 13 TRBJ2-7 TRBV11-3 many TGTGCCAGCAGCTCCGGGACGAGCTACGAGCAGTACTTC CASSSGTSYEQYF
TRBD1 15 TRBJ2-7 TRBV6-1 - TGTGCCAGCAGTGCGAGGTTGGGACAGGGGTACGAGCAGTACTTC CASSARLGQGYEQYF
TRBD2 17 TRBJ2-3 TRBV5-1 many TGCGCCAGCAGCGAAACTATCAGCGGGAGTGGGGCAGATACGCAGTATTTT CASSETISGSGADTQYF
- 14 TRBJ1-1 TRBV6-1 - TGTGCCAGCAGTGAACGGAACAGGGTCCCTGAAGCTTTCTTT CASSERNRVPEAFF
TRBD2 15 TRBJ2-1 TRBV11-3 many TGTGCCAGCAGCTTAGATAGCCTAGCGGGAAATGAGCAGTTCTTC CASSLDSLAGNEQFF
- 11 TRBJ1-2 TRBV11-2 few TGTGCCAGCAGCGACCACTATGTGGGCACCTTC CASSDHYVGTF
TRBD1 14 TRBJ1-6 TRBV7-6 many TGTGCCAGCAGCTTAGGGACAGGCAGTTCACCCCTCCACTTT CASSLGTGSSPLHF
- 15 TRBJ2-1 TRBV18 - TGTGCCAGCTCACGTGAGGGGGGAATTGGGAACGAGCAGTTCTTC CASSREGGIGNEQFF
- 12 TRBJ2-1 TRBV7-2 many TGTGCCAGCAGCTTAAGGGTAAATGAGCAGTTCTTC CASSLRVNEQFF
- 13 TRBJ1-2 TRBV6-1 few TGTGCCAGCAGTGAAGTCGGCCGCTATGGCTACACCTTC CASSEVGRYGYTF
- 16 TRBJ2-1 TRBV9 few TGTGCCAGCAGCGCCTCTGGTTTGGGGGGCTACAATGAGCAGTTCTTC CASSASGLGGYNEQFF
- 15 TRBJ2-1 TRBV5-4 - TGTGCCAGCAACTTTGGAGGCGGGGGCGGCAATGAGCAGTTCTTC CASNFGGGGGNEQFF
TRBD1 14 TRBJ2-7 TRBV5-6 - TGTGCCAGCAGCTTCATGACAGGGGACGACGAGCAGTACTTC CASSFMTGDDEQYF
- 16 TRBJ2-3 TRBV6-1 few TGTGCCATCAGTGCCGGCAGGTCAGGAGTCACAGATACGCAGTATTTT CAISAGRSGVTDTQYF
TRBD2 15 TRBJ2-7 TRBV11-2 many TGTGCCAGCAGCTGGGGGACTAGCGGGAGTTACGAGCAGTACTTC CASSWGTSGSYEQYF
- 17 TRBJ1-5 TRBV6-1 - TGTGCCAGCAGTGAAGCGCGGGGCGGTAATAGCAATCAGCCCCAGCATTTT CASSEARGGNSNQPQHF
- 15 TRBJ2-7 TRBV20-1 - TGCAGTGCTAGGTCCTTTACAGGGAACTTCTACGAGCAGTACTTC CSARSFTGNFYEQYF
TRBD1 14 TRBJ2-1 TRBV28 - TGTGCCAGCAGTTTCGGGTCAGGGGGCTTTGAGCAGTTCTTC CASSFGSGGFEQFF